This TCR beta chain was captured in a study of vaccination and CD4 T cells after COVID-19. Study at large: At a median 72 days (range 14 to 241) after dose two, post-vaccine samples were obtained. Study-level results: Spike mono-reactivity was found in 304 of the 307 vaccine-specific clones identified in convalescent patients.

Once obtained from cultured CD4+ T cells, the DNA was sequenced using the Oncomine TCR Beta short-read assay. TCRdb called the PCR reads again in MiXCR, with one record for every CDR3 protein. Of around 13,000 distinct CDR3 sequences listed, approximately 21% are singletons. This clonotype has only a few counts. The target antigen is unknown. Treatment reported: roughly ten-day PBMC culture with coronavirus spike peptide pools or control peptides (ViraFEST assay). The ends lost 7 bases at V and 4 bases at J; junction bases unmatched: 10. The germline V gene encodes CDR1 MDHEN and CDR2 SYDVKM. CDR3 length: 16 amino acids.

Sequences were obtained from cultured CD4+ T cells from blood. V usage is TRBV28 and J usage is TRBJ2-7; 13 nucleotides align to TRBD2. This TCR derives from a human donor with COVID-19. The CDR3: CASTLRTSGGAYEQYF. CDR3 nucleotide sequence: TGTGCCAGCACCCTTCGTACTAGCGGGGGGGCTTACGAGCAGTACTTC. Supplemented by reference TRBV28 and TRBJ2-7, the full variable domain reads DVKVTQSSRYLVKRTGEKVFLECVQDMDHENMFWYRQDPGLGLRLIYFSYDVKMKEKGDIPEGYSVSREKKERFSLILESASTNQTSMYLCASTLRTSGGAYEQYFGPGTRLTVT.